These 28 T cell receptor beta chains were all obtained from the same sample, sequenced in a study of CDR3 diversity in severe acne. TCRdb fed the PCR reads into MiXCR, producing one record per CDR3 protein. Here the sample spans more than 80,000 distinct CDR3 sequences, under 55% being singletons. Sequenced material: blood. All receptors derive from a male donor with severe acne vulgaris.

This clonotype was seen at least ten times. This rearrangement joins TRBV12-3 or TRBV12-4 to TRBJ1-6; D remains unclear. V lost 1 base to trimming and J lost 9 bases, with 10 bases between them. The CDR3 spans 14 residues. The CDR3 sequence: CASSLGVTSSPLHF. DNA of the CDR3: TGTGCCAGCAGTTTAGGGGTTACGAGTTCACCCCTCCACTTT.

This clonotype was recorded at least ten times. The chain has TRBV19 and TRBJ1-1; no firm D call. The CDR3 runs to 15 residues. Trimming cost V 6 bases and J 2 bases, with 16 bases left between them. The germline gives CDR1 LNHDA, CDR2 SQIVND (reference sequence). This CDR3 is CASRSGGSGNTEAFF. The CDR3 DNA reads as TGTGCCAGTAGGTCAGGTGGGTCTGGTAACACTGAAGCTTTCTTT. The full variable domain, its missing parts supplied by reference TRBV19 and TRBJ1-1, is DGGITQSPKYLFRKEGQNVTLSCEQNLNHDAMYWYRQDPGQGLRLIYYSQIVNDFQKGDIAEGYSVSREKKESFPLTVTSAQKNPTAFYLCASRSGGSGNTEAFFGQGTRLTVV.

The J gene is TRBJ1-1, the V gene TRBV19; D is uncertain. This CDR3 region has 20 residues. CDR1 and CDR2 (germline): LNHDA, SQIVND (reference sequence). V lost 3 bases and J lost 1, with 27 bases in between. CDR3 nucleotide sequence: TGTGCCAGTAGTATTAATCGAATCAGGACTACCAATCCCGCGAACACTGAAGCTTTCTTT. This sequence encodes CASSINRIRTTNPANTEAFF. The full variable domain, completed using reference TRBV19 and TRBJ1-1, is DGGITQSPKYLFRKEGQNVTLSCEQNLNHDAMYWYRQDPGQGLRLIYYSQIVNDFQKGDIAEGYSVSREKKESFPLTVTSAQKNPTAFYLCASSINRIRTTNPANTEAFFGQGTRLTVV.

This clonotype has a count of ten or more. J is TRBJ1-2 and V is TRBV25-1; maybe TRBD1 (5 bases). Germline assignment: CDR1 MGHDK and CDR2 SYGVNS. The CDR3 is 11 amino acids. Trimming left V 9 bases short and J 6 bases short, with 11 bases between. CDR3 residues: CASGDVNGYTF. CDR3 DNA sequence: TGTGCCAGTGGGGACGTGAATGGCTACACCTTC.

This clonotype was seen at least ten times. This rearrangement joins TRBV20-1 to TRBJ1-3; maybe TRBD1 (5 bases). CDR3 length equals 13 residues. Between the trimmed V and J ends, which lost 5 bases and 3 bases, there was a span of 11 bases. Germline V CDR1 and CDR2: DFQATT, SNEGSKA (reference sequence). CDR3 region: CSASQGSGNTIYF. For the CDR3, the DNA is TGCAGTGCTTCCCAGGGTAGTGGAAACACCATATATTTT.

V is TRBV7-2 and J is TRBJ2-3; D uncertain. Germline V CDR1 and CDR2: SGHTA, FQGNSA. This CDR3 region has 12 residues. Trimming removed 1 base at V and 11 bases at J, with 10 bases between. The CDR3 coding sequence is TGTGCCAGCAGCTTAGGGGGATGGGAGCAGTATTTT. Amino acid sequence: CASSLGGWEQYF.

In regard to this clonotype: The limits of the CDR3 on the DNA are not certain, so only TCRdb's listed CDR3 is given. The V gene is TRBV2, the J gene TRBJ2-2; whether TRBD1, the table's D call, matches the DNA was not checked. A total of 22 residues make up the CDR3, ends included. Per the germline V gene, CDR1 is SNHLY and CDR2 is FYNNEI. The CDR3 region is CASSEISLASVGFGPGTGELFF.

J is TRBJ2-7 and V is TRBV6-6, with 7 nucleotides matching TRBD1. Germline V CDR1 and CDR2: MNHNY, SVGAGI (reference sequence). After removal of 2 bases from V and 6 bases from J, the junction contained 4 bases not matched to a gene. There are 13 residues in the CDR3. The CDR3 sequence: CASSYGSGGEQYF. The CDR3 DNA is TGTGCCAGCAGTTACGGATCAGGGGGCGAGCAGTACTTC.

In its sample, this clonotype was seen a few times. The V and J genes are TRBV7-9 and TRBJ2-6; no definite D call. Germline lookup yields CDR1 SEHNR and CDR2 FQNEAQ (reference sequence). V gave up 0 bases and J gave up 0 bases, with 6 bases separating them. This CDR3 spans 16 amino acids. Here the CDR3 reads CASSLAVDSGANVLTF. CDR3 bases: TGTGCCAGCAGCTTAGCGGTAGACTCTGGGGCCAACGTCCTGACTTTC.

This clonotype was seen repeatedly, ten times or more. This sequence joins TRBV5-8 and TRBJ2-7; tentative D call: TRBD2 (6 bases). Trimming cost V 0 bases and J 2 bases, with 12 bases left between them. Per the germline V gene, CDR1 is SGHTS and CDR2 is YDEGEE. The CDR3 is 15 residues long. CDR3 region: CASSLGGGGTYEQYF. CDR3 bases: TGTGCCAGCAGCTTGGGGGGCGGCGGGACCTACGAGCAGTACTTC.

This chain links TRBV14 with TRBJ2-7; maybe TRBD2 (6 bases). CDR1 is SGHDN, CDR2 FVKESK, per germline. This CDR3 has 14 residues. V was shortened by 4 bases and J by 1 base, with 11 bases between the two germline ends. For the CDR3, the DNA is TGTGCCAGCAGCCTCGGGACTGGATCCTACGAGCAGTACTTC. Translated: CASSLGTGSYEQYF.

The J gene is TRBJ2-2, the V gene TRBV10-3; 8 bases are shared with TRBD1. The CDR3 sequence is 15 residues long. Germline V gives CDR1 ENHRY, CDR2 SYGVKD. V dropped 4 bases and J dropped 7; count of bases not matched to a gene: 8. Here the CDR3 reads CAISVGQGADGELFF. The CDR3 DNA follows: TGTGCCATCAGTGTTGGGCAGGGGGCCGACGGGGAGCTGTTTTTT.

The chain recombines TRBV15 with TRBJ2-7; 12 bases map to TRBD1. V shed 4 bases and J 6 bases; nucleotides not matched to a gene: 4. Germline V gene lookup returns CDR1 LNHNV and CDR2 YYDKDF (reference sequence). The CDR3 sequence is 14 residues long. The CDR3 protein is CATSNGTGGPEQYF. CDR3 nucleotides: TGTGCCACCAGCAACGGGACAGGGGGCCCCGAGCAGTACTTC.

This clonotype was seen ten or more times. The rearrangement uses TRBV18 and TRBJ2-2; TRBD2 aligns across 10 bases. The CDR3 has 16 amino acids. The J segment lost 1 base and the V segment lost 3 bases, leaving 2 bases of the junction unmatched. CDR1 and CDR2 (germline): KGHSH, LQKENI. In DNA form, the CDR3 reads TGTGCCAGCTCACCTTGGACTAGCGGGAACACCGGGGAGCTGTTTTTT. Amino acid sequence: CASSPWTSGNTGELFF.

The J gene is TRBJ2-4, the V gene TRBV29-1; D is undetermined. Germline CDR1 is SQVTM and CDR2 is ANQGSEA. The CDR3 spans 14 residues. The V gene lost 5 bases and the J gene lost 3 bases, with 14 bases spanning the gap. The DNA of the CDR3 is TGCAGCGTTCTATTGGGGTTCGGCAAAAACATTCAGTACTTC. This translates into CSVLLGFGKNIQYF.

In its sample, this clonotype was seen once. The gene calls are TRBV7-9 and TRBJ2-1, with a weak D call TRBD2 (6 bases). The J call may be mistaken, given a closer DNA end match to TRBJ2-5. The CDR3 runs 16 residues. CDR1 and CDR2 from the germline V gene are SEHNR and FQNEAQ (reference sequence). The CDR3 loop reads CASSLFAGGVQETQYF. For the CDR3, the DNA is TGTGCCAGCAGCTTATTTGCCGGAGGGGTACAAGAGACCCAGTACTTC.

The rearrangement uses TRBV4-2 and TRBJ2-1; 7 positions agree with TRBD2. Germline V CDR1 and CDR2: LGHNA, YNFKEQ. This CDR3 region has 17 residues. V dropped 3 bases and J dropped 0; count of bases not matched to a gene: 8. This chain's CDR3 is CASSHDFLADSYNEQFF. As DNA, the CDR3 is TGTGCCAGCAGCCACGATTTTCTAGCGGACTCCTACAATGAGCAGTTCTTC.

The rearrangement uses TRBV4-3 and TRBJ2-1, with D unresolved. This CDR3 is 16 amino acids long. V was pared by 4 bases and J by 0 bases, with 13 bases between. CDR1 LGHNA and CDR2 YSLEER come from the germline V gene. This CDR3 is CASSLRFGSSYNEQFF. CDR3 sequence (DNA): TGCGCCAGCAGCCTTAGGTTCGGCAGCTCCTACAATGAGCAGTTCTTC.

J is TRBJ2-7 and V is TRBV5-1; D not certain. V was trimmed by 0 bases and J by 6 bases, leaving 19 bases between them. Germline CDR1 SGHRS, CDR2 YFSETQ. This CDR3 is built from 16 residues. The CDR3, as DNA: TGCGCCAGCAGCTTGGCAGTGGTCCCGGGCGTCTTCGAGCAGTACTTC. Its protein product is CASSLAVVPGVFEQYF.

As to this clonotype: With a much larger clone just one base away, this may be a read error. The missing conserved phenylalanine or tryptophan at the end of this CDR3 makes a read error likely. The rearrangement joins TRBV6-4 to TRBJ2-3; D call uncertain. Germline-derived CDR1 and CDR2 are MRHNA and SNTAGT. The CDR3 totals 14 residues. V was cut by 3 bases and J by 4 bases, with 11 bases left in between. The CDR3 nucleotides read TGTGCCAGCAGTGAAGCCGGTTCGGCAGATACGCAGTATTCT. Translation gives CASSEAGSADTQYS.

This chain joins TRBV4-3 and TRBJ2-1, with D perhaps TRBD1 or TRBD2 (5 bases each). CDR3 length equals 16 residues. Germline V gene sequence: CDR1 LGHNA, CDR2 YSLEER. V dropped 0 bases and J dropped 0 bases, with 9 bases sitting between them. The CDR3 is CASSQDRDGSYNEQFF. CDR3 DNA: TGCGCCAGCAGCCAAGACAGGGACGGCTCCTACAATGAGCAGTTCTTC.

The sample holds many counts of this clonotype. This rearrangement joins TRBV5-8 to TRBJ2-3; D is possibly TRBD2 (6 bases). The CDR3 covers 14 residues. Germline CDR1 SGHTS, CDR2 YDEGEE. Trimming removed 2 bases from V and 6 bases from J, with 13 bases in between. CDR3 nucleotide sequence: TGTGCCAGCAGCTTAACCGGGAGCGGGGATACGCAGTATTTT. This codes for CASSLTGSGDTQYF.

This chain links TRBV4-3 with TRBJ2-3; a possible D gene is TRBD2 (6 bases). CDR1 and CDR2 (germline): LGHNA, YSLEER. The CDR3 totals 14 residues. Trimming removed 5 bases at V and 2 bases at J, with 11 bases between. The CDR3 loop is CASSSGLHTDTQYF. As DNA, the CDR3 is TGCGCCAGCAGCTCGGGACTCCACACAGATACGCAGTATTTT.

On this clonotype: A clone one base away is much larger, so this may be a read error. The genes are TRBV20-1 and TRBJ2-1; D remains ambiguous. The ends were cut back, 0 bases at V and 5 bases at J, with 8 bases in the middle. The CDR3 sequence is 13 residues long. Germline V gene lookup returns CDR1 DFQATT and CDR2 SNEGSKA (reference sequence). Here the CDR3 reads CSARDIRHNEQFF. CDR3 DNA sequence: TGCAGTGCTAGAGATATCCGCCACAATGAGCAGTTCTTC.

The chain couples TRBV7-9 to TRBJ2-7; D call uncertain. CDR3 length equals 14 residues. CDR1 and CDR2 from the germline V gene are SEHNR and FQNEAQ (reference sequence). V was pared by 1 base and J by 7 bases, with 14 bases between. The CDR3 protein is CASSLEGGTGEQYF. CDR3 DNA: TGTGCCAGCAGCTTAGAGGGTGGCACCGGGGAGCAGTACTTC.

This clonotype was observed a few times. The rearrangement uses TRBV7-9 and TRBJ1-4; no clear D gene. Germline assignment: CDR1 SEHNR and CDR2 FQNEAQ (reference sequence). There are 16 residues in the CDR3. The germline V and J ends were trimmed by 3 bases and 4 bases, with 15 bases remaining between them. The CDR3 sequence: CASSLARLLNNEKLFF. CDR3 nucleotides: TGTGCCAGCAGCTTGGCCCGACTGCTTAATAATGAAAAACTGTTTTTT.

The chain links TRBV19 to TRBJ2-3, with 7 bases fitting TRBD2. V was pared by 7 bases and J by 0 bases, with 7 bases of the junction left unmatched. This CDR3 region has 15 residues. Looked up from germline, CDR1 is LNHDA and CDR2 is SQIVND (reference sequence). The CDR3 is CASTASGQSTDTQYF. Written as DNA, the CDR3 is TGTGCCAGTACCGCTAGCGGACAAAGCACAGATACGCAGTATTTT. The full variable domain, with the rest looked up from reference TRBV19 and TRBJ2-3, is DGGITQSPKYLFRKEGQNVTLSCEQNLNHDAMYWYRQDPGQGLRLIYYSQIVNDFQKGDIAEGYSVSREKKESFPLTVTSAQKNPTAFYLCASTASGQSTDTQYFGPGTRLTVL.

The chain recombines TRBV6-9 with TRBJ1-1; D is unclear. The CDR3 runs 12 residues. Per germline, CDR1 MNHGY and CDR2 SVAAGI. The V end was cut by 5 bases, the J end by 14 bases, with 18 bases between. The CDR3 protein is CASSDVVGRLFF. CDR3 sequence (DNA): TGTGCCAGCAGTGATGTGGTAGGCAGGTTGTTCTTT.